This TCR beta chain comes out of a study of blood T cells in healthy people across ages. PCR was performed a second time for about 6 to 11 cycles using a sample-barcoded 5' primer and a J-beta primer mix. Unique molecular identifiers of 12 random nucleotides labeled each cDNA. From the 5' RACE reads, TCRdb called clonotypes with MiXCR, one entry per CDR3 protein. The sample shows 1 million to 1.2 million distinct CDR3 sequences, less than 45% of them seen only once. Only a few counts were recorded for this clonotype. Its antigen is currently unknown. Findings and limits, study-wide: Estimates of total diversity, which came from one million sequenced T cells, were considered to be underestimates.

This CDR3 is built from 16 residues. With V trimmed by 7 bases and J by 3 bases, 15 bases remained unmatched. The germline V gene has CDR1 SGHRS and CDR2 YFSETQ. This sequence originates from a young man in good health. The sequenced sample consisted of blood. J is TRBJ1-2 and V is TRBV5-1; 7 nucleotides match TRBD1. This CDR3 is CASSLPDRDPYYGYTF. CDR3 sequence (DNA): TGCGCCAGCTCGCTTCCCGACAGGGACCCCTACTATGGCTACACCTTC.